A single sample is the source of the 25 T cell receptor beta chains below, sequenced in a study of beta chain features in type 1 diabetes (dated by TCRdb to 2017 to 2018). The library relied on the immunoSEQ multiplex PCR assay. All of the isolated RNA was reverse transcribed with the High Capacity cDNA Reverse Transcription Kit, so expressed TCRB transcripts were sequenced. This is the immuneACCESS table as TCRdb keeps it, with only in-frame sequences that have V and J called. A part of the clones is gone; compared with another copy, unresolved V genes explain less than half, and the rest is unexplained. The sample yields some 360,000 clones; over 8.5% were counted once. The top ten clones comprise about 0.6% of the sample. Antigens of these TCRs are unknown. What the research found in general, with its limitations: A moderate but significant shortening of TCRB CDR3 length was observed in type 1 diabetes patients in all four CD4+ subsets.

Sequences were obtained from central memory CD4+ T cells from blood. The receptors come from a man aged 25-45 years with type 1 diabetes.

This clone was observed a few times. CDR3 coding DNA: TGTGCCAGCACTCTCCGTCCGGGGGGGACAGATACGCAGTATTTT. Translated: CASTLRPGGTDTQYF. The chain couples TRBV28 to TRBJ2-3; 8 nucleotides agree with TRBD2. The CDR3 has 15 amino acids. CDR1 MDHEN and CDR2 SYDVKM come from the germline V gene. V gave up 7 bases and J gave up 3 bases; unmatched junction bases: 9.

This clone was detected a few times. The rearrangement uses TRBV18 and TRBJ2-1; 9 nucleotides agree with TRBD1. V gave up 5 bases and J gave up 2 bases; unmatched junction bases: 7. The CDR3 is 16 amino acids. Germline V CDR1 and CDR2: KGHSH, LQKENI. Here the CDR3 DNA reads TGTGCCAGCTCAAGGGACAGGGTAGGGACCTACAATGAGCAGTTCTTC. Translating gives CASSRDRVGTYNEQFF. The whole variable domain, filled in from reference TRBV18 and TRBJ2-1, reads NAGVMQNPRHLVRRRGQEARLRCSPMKGHSHVYWYRQLPEEGLKFMVYLQKENIIDESGMPKERFSAEFPKEGPSILRIQQVVRGDSAAYFCASSRDRVGTYNEQFFGPGTRLTVL.

This clone occurred a few times. This chain uses TRBV5-4 with TRBJ2-7; D is undetermined. Germline V gene sequence: CDR1 SGHNT, CDR2 YYREEE (reference sequence). V was pared by 1 base and J by 5 bases, with 25 bases between. There are 18 residues in the CDR3. Written as DNA, the CDR3 is TGTGCCAGCAGCTTGAAGGTATCTTCGGACCAAAAGCTCGACGAGCAGTACTTC. Its protein is CASSLKVSSDQKLDEQYF.

The chain is built from TRBV5-5 and TRBJ2-1; no firm D call. V lost 0 bases to trimming and J lost 3 bases, with 13 bases between them. CDR3 length equals 16 residues. CDR1 is SGHKS and CDR2 is YYEKEE in the germline V gene (reference sequence). For the CDR3, the DNA is TGTGCCAGCAGCTTGGGAGCCGCGGTGAACTACAATGAGCAGTTCTTC. Its protein is CASSLGAAVNYNEQFF.

The chain carries TRBV10-3 and TRBJ2-5, with D unresolved. V was trimmed by 4 bases and J by 1 base, leaving 10 bases between them. Germline CDR1 ENHRY, CDR2 SYGVKD. CDR3 size: 14 residues. The DNA for the CDR3 is TGTGCCATCAGTGTCTCAGACCTCCAAGAGACCCAGTACTTC. Protein: CAISVSDLQETQYF.

This clone was seen only a few times. This chain uses TRBV11-1 with TRBJ1-1; D is ambiguous. The ends were cut back, 3 bases at V and 4 bases at J, with 12 bases in the middle. The CDR3 totals 14 residues. Germline-derived CDR1 and CDR2 are SGHAT and FQDESV (reference sequence). The CDR3 sequence is CASSLGSWATEAFF. CDR3 in DNA: TGTGCCAGCAGCTTGGGTAGCTGGGCCACTGAAGCTTTCTTT.

This clone was observed a handful of times. The rearrangement uses TRBV6-5 and TRBJ1-5, with 8 bases that match TRBD1. The CDR3 extends over 15 amino acids. Germline V gene data show CDR1 as MNHEY and CDR2 as SVGAGI. The V and J ends lost 7 bases and 6 bases, in that order; junction bases with no gene match: 11. CDR3 protein: CASNSWQGAGQPQHF. The CDR3, as DNA: TGTGCCAGCAACAGTTGGCAGGGGGCCGGTCAGCCCCAGCATTTT.

This clone was recorded a few times. The V call is TRBV7-2, the J call TRBJ1-1; maybe TRBD1 (6 bases). The CDR3 loop spans 15 amino acids. Germline assignment: CDR1 SGHTA and CDR2 FQGNSA. V lost 4 bases and J 2 bases, leaving 14 bases between the germline ends. In DNA, the CDR3 is TGTGCCAGCAGCTCAGTATGGACAGATAACACTGAAGCTTTCTTT. Its translation: CASSSVWTDNTEAFF.

The chain recombines TRBV5-1 with TRBJ2-2, with 9 bases matching TRBD1. The CDR3 length is 17 residues. Per germline, CDR1 SGHRS and CDR2 YFSETQ. V lost 4 bases and J lost 5; bases outside the gene matches: 12. CDR3 protein: CASSERTGELLTGELFF. The CDR3 DNA sequence: TGCGCCAGCAGCGAGAGGACAGGGGAGCTACTTACCGGGGAGCTGTTTTTT.

J is TRBJ2-1 and V is TRBV29-1, with D tentatively TRBD2 (6 bases). V dropped 3 bases and J dropped 6 bases, with 15 bases sitting between them. CDR3 length: 14 amino acids. CDR1 SQVTM and CDR2 ANQGSEA come from the germline V gene. The CDR3 loop reads CSVEGGSGFNEQFF. The CDR3 DNA is TGCAGCGTTGAGGGGGGTAGCGGCTTCAATGAGCAGTTCTTC.

Details on this clone: Other DNA sequences in this sample translate to the same CDR3. The V gene is TRBV28, the J gene TRBJ1-1; D gene ambiguous. The germline CDR1 and CDR2 sequences are MDHEN and SYDVKM. V was shortened by 1 base and J by 4 bases, with 10 bases between the two germline ends. The CDR3 runs 14 residues. CDR3 DNA: TGTGCCAGCAGTTTATCTCTTGGCGGCACTGAAGCTTTCTTT. Encoded protein: CASSLSLGGTEAFF.

The CDR3 region has the DNA TGTGCCAGCAGCCCCTCCGGGACAGTAAAGTTCTTC. It yields the protein CASSPSGTVKFF. The genes are TRBV6-5 and TRBJ2-1; 7 bases are shared with TRBD1. The CDR3 runs 12 residues. In germline, CDR1 is MNHEY, CDR2 SVGAGI. Trimming at V came to 6 bases and at J to 14 bases, leaving 10 bases not matched to a gene.

The rearrangement links TRBV6-4 to TRBJ1-1; possible D gene TRBD1, 5 bases. Trimming took 8 bases from V and 3 from J, leaving 13 bases between them. The CDR3 is 13 amino acids. Germline loops: CDR1 MRHNA, CDR2 SNTAGT. In nucleotides, the CDR3 is TGTGCCAGCTGTAGGGTGGGGGACACTGAAGCTTTCTTT. Protein sequence: CASCRVGDTEAFF.

The chain links TRBV7-6 to TRBJ2-3; 7 positions agree with TRBD1. Trimming took 2 bases from V and 5 from J; bases not matched to a gene: 16. Germline CDR1 SGHVS, CDR2 FNYEAQ. The CDR3 is 18 residues long. Here the CDR3 reads CASSLKGAINGRGDTQYF. The CDR3 DNA reads TGTGCCAGCAGCTTAAAGGGGGCAATCAACGGTCGGGGAGATACGCAGTATTTT.

This clone has a handful of counts. The chain links TRBV9 to TRBJ1-2; D uncertain. The CDR3 runs 15 residues. Germline CDR1 and CDR2: SGDLS and YYNGEE. Trimming stripped 3 bases from V and 4 bases from J, with 16 bases between. DNA for the CDR3: TGTGCCAGCAGCGGCGTACTCAGTCAACCCTATGGCTACACCTTC. This encodes CASSGVLSQPYGYTF.

This chain connects TRBV6-6 to TRBJ2-1, with D possibly matching TRBD2 (6 bases). V was trimmed by 10 bases and J by 0 bases, leaving 16 bases between them. Germline V gene sequence: CDR1 MNHNY, CDR2 SVGAGI (reference sequence). The CDR3 loop spans 15 amino acids. The CDR3 region is CATSYGGGSYNEQFF. The CDR3, as DNA: TGTGCCACCTCGTACGGGGGAGGCTCCTACAATGAGCAGTTCTTC.

The chain is built from TRBV2 and TRBJ2-7, with unresolved D. Germline loops: CDR1 SNHLY, CDR2 FYNNEI. The ends were cut back, 0 bases at V and 0 bases at J, with 9 bases in the middle. This CDR3 region has 15 residues. The CDR3 is CASSEAGGYSYEQYF. DNA of the CDR3: TGTGCCAGCAGTGAAGCGGGCGGTTACTCCTACGAGCAGTACTTC.

This clone was counted only a few times. This sequence joins TRBV7-3 and TRBJ2-1, with 10 bases lining up with TRBD2. The germline V gene has CDR1 SGHTA and CDR2 FQGTGA. The CDR3 contains 15 residues. Trimming took 5 bases from V and 3 from J; bases not matched to a gene: 4. The CDR3 region has the DNA TGTGCCAGCAGCGTAGGACTAGCGGTCTACAATGAGCAGTTCTTC. This sequence encodes CASSVGLAVYNEQFF.

This clone was counted a single time. J is TRBJ1-4 and V is TRBV5-1; no reliable D call. Germline V CDR1 and CDR2: SGHRS, YFSETQ. Trimming removed 0 bases from V and 3 bases from J, with 6 bases in between. There are 14 residues in the CDR3. The CDR3 here is CASSLDTSNEKLFF. DNA for the CDR3: TGCGCCAGCAGCTTGGACACATCTAATGAAAAACTGTTTTTT.

The CDR3: CASSVGTGLMNTEAFF. In DNA, the CDR3 is TGTGCCAGCAGTGTCGGGACAGGGCTAATGAACACTGAAGCTTTCTTT. This chain joins TRBV6-1 and TRBJ1-1, with TRBD1 matching over 9 bases. This CDR3 is 16 amino acids long. CDR1 MNHNS and CDR2 SASEGT come from the germline V gene. The junction had 6 bases not matched to a gene; V was cut back by 4 bases and J by 0 bases.

The chain uses TRBV6-6 and TRBJ2-7; D is unresolved. Looked up from germline, CDR1 is MNHNY and CDR2 is SVGAGI (reference sequence). This CDR3 spans 13 amino acids. The V and J ends lost 2 bases and 1 base respectively, with 6 bases between them. CDR3 residues: CASSYSASYEQYF. The CDR3 nucleotides are TGTGCCAGCAGTTACAGCGCATCCTACGAGCAGTACTTC.

The CDR3 region has the DNA TGTGCCAGCAGTGCCAGGGCGATTGAAAAACTGTTTTTT. It specifies CASSARAIEKLFF. The J gene is TRBJ1-4, the V gene TRBV27; perhaps TRBD1 as D (5 bases). V lost 5 bases, J lost 7 bases, and 11 bases lay in between. Germline values: CDR1 MNHEY, CDR2 SMNVEV (reference sequence). This CDR3 region has 13 residues.

About this clone itself: Other DNA sequences from this sample encode an identical CDR3 as well. The chain couples TRBV18 to TRBJ1-2; D is uncertain. The CDR3 consists of 14 residues. Per germline, CDR1 KGHSH and CDR2 LQKENI. The V end was cut by 3 bases, the J end by 4 bases, with 12 bases between. The CDR3 loop reads CASSPPVQLYGYTF. The CDR3 DNA reads as TGTGCCAGCTCACCGCCGGTACAGCTCTATGGCTACACCTTC.

V is TRBV7-2 and J is TRBJ2-3; D unresolved. From germline, CDR1 is SGHTA and CDR2 FQGNSA. The CDR3 covers 13 residues. Trimming cost V 5 bases and J 4 bases, with 10 bases left between them. The CDR3 coding sequence is TGTGCCAGCAGCCTCCTCGGAGCAGATACGCAGTATTTT. Residues: CASSLLGADTQYF.

This clone was counted at least ten times. The chain uses TRBV27 and TRBJ2-7; D possibly corresponds to TRBD1 (6 bases). Deletions cut 4 bases from V and 3 bases from J, with 13 bases between. This CDR3 has 14 residues. The germline V gene encodes CDR1 MNHEY and CDR2 SMNVEV (reference sequence). Here the CDR3 reads CASSSNDRLYEQYF. CDR3 bases: TGTGCCAGCAGTTCCAACGACAGGCTCTACGAGCAGTACTTC.